This T cell receptor (beta chain) stems from a study of immune heterogeneity within non-small cell lung tumors. General observations from the study: High-frequency T-cell receptor beta clonotypes differed largely between individual patients.

Template came from bulk tumor genomic DNA, at roughly 600 ng per sample. Several widely spaced biopsies per primary tumor were taken during surgery. Patients underwent curative surgery for untreated, newly diagnosed non-small cell lung cancer. This clonotype is categorized as medium-sized (0.01 to 0.1%). As yet, its antigen is unknown. The ends were cut back, 5 bases at V and 7 bases at J, with 12 bases in the middle. This CDR3 is 14 amino acids long. The V gene's germline CDR1 is MDHEN and CDR2 SYDVKM. TCR beta CDR3 was amplified by multiplex PCR, first round approximately 9 cycles, 32 V and 13 J primers. TCRdb independently ran MiXCR on the multiplex PCR reads; one entry per CDR3 protein. This sample has several thousand distinct CDR3 sequences, with 27% found just once.

The specimen sequenced was lung tumor tissue. The clonotype originates from a man in his 60s with non-small cell lung cancer. The chain is built from TRBV28 and TRBJ1-6, with unresolved D. The CDR3 bases are TGTGCCAGCAGTCCCGGTAGGGTCAATTCACCCCTCCACTTT. Translating it yields CASSPGRVNSPLHF.